Each of the 4 T cell receptor beta chains below was sequenced from the same sample in a study of blood T cell repertoires in COVID-19. Clones were read by immunoSEQ multiplex PCR, and TCRdb kept only the in-frame ones, dropping some. The sample holds more than 200,000 clones; around 90% are singletons and the top ten take 1.5% to 2%. The sequenced material came from peripheral blood. These receptors were obtained from an older man with acute or convalescent COVID-19.

This clone was recorded once. This chain connects TRBV18 to TRBJ2-7, with TRBD1 matching over 8 bases. Germline CDR1 and CDR2: KGHSH and LQKENI. The V segment lost 3 bases and the J segment 5 bases; nucleotides outside the gene matches: 9. There are 15 residues in the CDR3. The DNA for the CDR3 is TGTGCCAGCTCACCCCCGGGGGCAGGGGGCAACGAGCAGTACTTC. It codes for CASSPPGAGGNEQYF.

This clone occurred once. This rearrangement joins TRBV19 to TRBJ2-3; the match to TRBD1 covers 9 bases. J gave up 2 bases and V 2 bases, and 14 bases lay outside the gene matches. The CDR3 is made up of 19 amino acids. Looked up from germline, CDR1 is LNHDA and CDR2 is SQIVND (reference sequence). CDR3 loop: CASSITGSNRGRTTDTQYF. The CDR3 DNA reads TGTGCCAGTAGTATAACAGGGTCTAACAGGGGGCGGACCACAGATACGCAGTATTTT.

The rearrangement links TRBV14 to TRBJ2-3, with 7 bases identical to TRBD2. CDR1 is SGHDN and CDR2 is FVKESK in the germline V gene. The CDR3 length is 16 residues. V gave up 1 base and J gave up 2 bases; unmatched junction bases: 6. The CDR3 DNA reads as TGTGCCAGCAGCCAAGCCGGACTAGTCCACACAGATACGCAGTATTTT. Translation: CASSQAGLVHTDTQYF.

The chain is built from TRBV28 and TRBJ1-2; D unclear. CDR3 length: 11 residues. The ends were cut back, 3 bases at V and 10 bases at J, with 9 bases in the middle. In germline, CDR1 is MDHEN, CDR2 SYDVKM. CDR3 protein: CASSFTEHYTF. CDR3 sequence (DNA): TGTGCCAGCAGTTTCACAGAGCACTACACCTTC.